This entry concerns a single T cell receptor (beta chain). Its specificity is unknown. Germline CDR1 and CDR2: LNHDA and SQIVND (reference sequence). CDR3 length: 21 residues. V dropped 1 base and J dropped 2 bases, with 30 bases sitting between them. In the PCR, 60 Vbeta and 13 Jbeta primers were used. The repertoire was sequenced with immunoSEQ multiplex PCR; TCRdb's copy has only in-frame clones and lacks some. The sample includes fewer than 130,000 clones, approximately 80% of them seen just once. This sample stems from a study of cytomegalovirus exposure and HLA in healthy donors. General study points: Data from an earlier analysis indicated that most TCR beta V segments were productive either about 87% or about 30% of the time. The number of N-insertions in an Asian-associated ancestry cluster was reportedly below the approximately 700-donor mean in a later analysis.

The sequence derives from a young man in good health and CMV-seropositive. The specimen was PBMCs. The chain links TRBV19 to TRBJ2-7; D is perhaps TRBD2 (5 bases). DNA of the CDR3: TGTGCCAGTAGTATAGCGCACGGGGATGTATACGAGGGCATTTTGACCTACGAGCAGTACTTC. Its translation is CASSIAHGDVYEGILTYEQYF.